The rows below give T cell receptor beta chains drawn from one sample of a study of blood T cell repertoires in COVID-19. Using immunoSEQ multiplex PCR, the repertoire was profiled, and TCRdb retains in-frame clones only, with some absent. The sample lists about 50,000 clones; about 75% were seen once. Sample: peripheral blood. All receptors come from a man aged 45-60 years with active or convalescent COVID-19. CDR3s include the opening cysteine and the closing phenylalanine or tryptophan. D genes are given only for firm matches. Clone size is given for some rows only: seen once, a few or many times, or a class if the clone is expanded.

J gene	clone size	V gene	D gene	CDR3 DNA	CDR3 protein
TRBJ2-7	-	TRBV3-1/TRBV3-2	TRBD2	TGTGCCAGCAGCCCATTAAAACTAGCGGTGCCCTACGAGCAGTACTTC	CASSPLKLAVPYEQYF
TRBJ2-2	-	TRBV3-1/TRBV3-2	-	TGTGCCAGCAGCCAAGAGTACTCTCCCACCGGGGAGCTGTTTTTT	CASSQEYSPTGELFF
TRBJ2-1	-	TRBV7-3	-	TGTGCCAGCAGCTGGGGCCTCTACAATGAGCAGTTCTTC	CASSWGLYNEQFF
TRBJ2-1	medium-sized	TRBV7-9	TRBD1	TGTGCCAGCAGCCCCACTGCAGGGGGCTCACCCCTCAATGAGCAGTTCTTC	CASSPTAGGSPLNEQFF
TRBJ2-7	-	TRBV7-8	-	TGTGCCAGCAGCCTTTACAGTTCCTACGAGCAGTACTTC	CASSLYSSYEQYF
TRBJ1-5	-	TRBV3-1/TRBV3-2	-	TGTGCCAGCAGCCAAGATCGGCGGCGCAATCAGCCCCAGCATTTT	CASSQDRRRNQPQHF
TRBJ1-1	-	TRBV19	-	TGTGCCAGTAGTGCAGGGGTTCATCTCTCTGAAGCTTTCTTT	CASSAGVHLSEAFF
TRBJ1-1	few	TRBV29-1	TRBD1	TGCAGCGTGCGGACAGGGGTTATGAACACTGAAGCTTTCTTT	CSVRTGVMNTEAFF
TRBJ2-1	-	TRBV7-9	-	TGTGCCAGCCATCGGGGTTCGGAAAATGAGCAGTTCTTC	CASHRGSENEQFF
TRBJ2-2	-	TRBV6-2/TRBV6-3	TRBD2	TGTGCCAGCAGTTACGGAAGCGGGAGTGGAACCGGGGAGCTGTTTTTT	CASSYGSGSGTGELFF
TRBJ1-2	-	TRBV27	TRBD1	TGTGCCAGCAGATCCCTGGGACAGGGGGCAAGTGGCTACACCTTC	CASRSLGQGASGYTF
TRBJ2-7	-	TRBV9	TRBD1	TGTGCCAGCAGCCCCCGTCAGGCGGGACAGGGGAGGGGCGAGCAGTACTTC	CASSPRQAGQGRGEQYF
TRBJ1-2	-	TRBV3-1/TRBV3-2	-	TGTGCCAGCAGCCAATTGGGAGGTAACTATGGCTACACCTTC	CASSQLGGNYGYTF
TRBJ1-4	-	TRBV9	-	TGTGCCAGCAGCGTAGGGACAACACAGGGTGTTTATGAAAAACTGTTTTTT	CASSVGTTQGVYEKLFF
TRBJ1-2	-	TRBV10-3	TRBD1	TGTGCCATCGGGACAGGGGATGGCTACACCTTC	CAIGTGDGYTF
TRBJ2-3	-	TRBV5-1	TRBD1	TGCGCCAGCAGCGGGTTGACAGGGGGTATCGCAGATACGCAGTATTTT	CASSGLTGGIADTQYF
TRBJ2-2	-	TRBV4-1	TRBD1	TGCGCCAGCAGCCGACAGGGGACCGGGGAGCTGTTTTTT	CASSRQGTGELFF
TRBJ1-1	-	TRBV19	-	TGTGCCAGTAGTATCCCTCAGGGTCACACTGAAGCTTTCTTT	CASSIPQGHTEAFF
TRBJ2-1	-	TRBV7-3	-	TGTGCCAGCAGCTTAGAACTAGTCTCCTACAATGAGCAGTTCTTC	CASSLELVSYNEQFF
TRBJ2-5	-	TRBV3-1/TRBV3-2	-	TGTGCCAGCAGCAAAAGTCGAGCGACCCAGTACTTC	CASSKSRATQYF
TRBJ2-7	-	TRBV7-3	-	TGTGCCAGCAGCCGCAGCGACAGCTCCTACGAGCAGTACTTC	CASSRSDSSYEQYF
TRBJ2-1	-	TRBV5-1	TRBD2	TGCGCCAGCAGCTTGGAAGGTAGCGGGAACAATGAGCAGTTCTTC	CASSLEGSGNNEQFF